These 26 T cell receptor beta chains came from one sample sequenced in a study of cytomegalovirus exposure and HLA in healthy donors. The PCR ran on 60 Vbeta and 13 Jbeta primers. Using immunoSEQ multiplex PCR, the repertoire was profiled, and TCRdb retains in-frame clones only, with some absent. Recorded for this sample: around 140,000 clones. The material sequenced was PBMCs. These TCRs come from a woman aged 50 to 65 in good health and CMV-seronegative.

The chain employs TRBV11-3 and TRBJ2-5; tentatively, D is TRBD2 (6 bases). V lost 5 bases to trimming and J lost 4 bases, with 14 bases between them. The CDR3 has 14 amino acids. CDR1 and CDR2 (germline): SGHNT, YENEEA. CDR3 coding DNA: TGTGCCAGCAGCACGGGGAAGGGAGGAGAGACCCAGTACTTC. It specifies CASSTGKGGETQYF.

The CDR3 protein is CAISELPYEQYF. The CDR3 coding sequence is TGTGCCATCAGTGAGCTCCCCTACGAGCAGTACTTC. The rearrangement joins TRBV10-3 to TRBJ2-7; no reliable D call. This CDR3 region has 12 residues. Per the germline V gene, CDR1 is ENHRY and CDR2 is SYGVKD. Trimming removed 2 bases from V and 2 bases from J, with 4 bases in between.

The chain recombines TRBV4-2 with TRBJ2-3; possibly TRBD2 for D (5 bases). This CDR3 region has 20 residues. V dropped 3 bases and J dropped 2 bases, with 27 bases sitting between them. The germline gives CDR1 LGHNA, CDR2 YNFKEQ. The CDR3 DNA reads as TGTGCCAGCAGCCACGAGCCGGGGTCAGTGTCGTCAATCGACACAGATACGCAGTATTTT. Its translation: CASSHEPGSVSSIDTDTQYF.

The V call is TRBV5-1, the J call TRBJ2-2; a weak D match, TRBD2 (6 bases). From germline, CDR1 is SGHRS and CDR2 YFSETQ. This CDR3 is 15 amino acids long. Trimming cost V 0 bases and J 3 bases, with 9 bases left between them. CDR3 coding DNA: TGCGCCAGCAGCTTGGGACTAGGGGACACCGGGGAGCTGTTTTTT. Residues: CASSLGLGDTGELFF.

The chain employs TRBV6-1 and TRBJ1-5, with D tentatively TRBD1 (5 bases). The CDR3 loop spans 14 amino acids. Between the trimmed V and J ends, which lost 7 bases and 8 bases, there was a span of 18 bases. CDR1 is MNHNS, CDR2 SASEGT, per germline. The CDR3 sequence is CASKATASSEPQHF. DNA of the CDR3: TGTGCCAGCAAGGCGACAGCCTCCTCGGAGCCCCAGCATTTT.

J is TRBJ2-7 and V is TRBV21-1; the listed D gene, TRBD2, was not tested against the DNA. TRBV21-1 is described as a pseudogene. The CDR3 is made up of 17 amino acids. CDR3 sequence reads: CASSKVLVGGKGYEQYF. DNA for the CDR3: TGTGCCAGCAGCAAGGTCCTCGTGGGGGGTAAGGGGTACGAGCAGTACTTC.

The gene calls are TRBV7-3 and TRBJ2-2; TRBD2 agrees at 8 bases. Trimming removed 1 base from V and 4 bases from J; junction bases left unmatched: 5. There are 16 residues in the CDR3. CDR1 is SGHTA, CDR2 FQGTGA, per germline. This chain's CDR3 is CASSLRSGSLTGELFF. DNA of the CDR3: TGTGCCAGCAGCTTAAGGAGCGGGAGTCTCACCGGGGAGCTGTTTTTT. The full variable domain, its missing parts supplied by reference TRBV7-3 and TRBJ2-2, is GAGVSQTPSNKVTEKGKYVELRCDPISGHTALYWYRQSLGQGPEFLIYFQGTGAADDSGLPNDRFFAVRPEGSVSTLKIQRTERGDSAVYLCASSLRSGSLTGELFFGEGSRLTVL.

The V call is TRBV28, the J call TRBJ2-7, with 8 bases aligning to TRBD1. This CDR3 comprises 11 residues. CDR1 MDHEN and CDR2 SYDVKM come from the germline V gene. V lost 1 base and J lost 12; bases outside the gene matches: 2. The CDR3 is CASSLSGGWYF. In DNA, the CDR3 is TGTGCCAGCAGTTTATCAGGGGGCTGGTACTTC.

The CDR3 DNA reads as TGTGCCAGCACTCAGGGAGAGACCCAGTACTTC. Translation gives CASTQGETQYF. The V gene is TRBV27, the J gene TRBJ2-5, with a possible D match to TRBD1 (5 bases). The length of the CDR3 is 11 residues. The germline V gene has CDR1 MNHEY and CDR2 SMNVEV (reference sequence). The V end was cut by 7 bases, the J end by 4 bases, with 7 bases between.

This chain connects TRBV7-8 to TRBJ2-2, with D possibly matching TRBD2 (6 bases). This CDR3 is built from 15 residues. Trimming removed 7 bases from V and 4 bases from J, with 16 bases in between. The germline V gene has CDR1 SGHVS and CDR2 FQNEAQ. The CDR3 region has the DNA TGTGCCAGCAACCTCTCACCCGGGGGCACCGGGGAGCTGTTTTTT. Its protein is CASNLSPGGTGELFF.

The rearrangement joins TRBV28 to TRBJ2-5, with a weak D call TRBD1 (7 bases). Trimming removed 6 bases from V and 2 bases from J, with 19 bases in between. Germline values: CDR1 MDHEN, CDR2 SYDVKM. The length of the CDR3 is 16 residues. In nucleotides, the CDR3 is TGTGCCAGCAGACCCCTTGTGGCAGGGGGGCAAGAGACCCAGTACTTC. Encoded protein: CASRPLVAGGQETQYF.

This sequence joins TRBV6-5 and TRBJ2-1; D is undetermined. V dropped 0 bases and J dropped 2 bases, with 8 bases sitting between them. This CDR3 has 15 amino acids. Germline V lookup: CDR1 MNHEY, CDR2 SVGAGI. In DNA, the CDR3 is TGTGCCAGCAGTTACTCGCGTGTAACCTACAATGAGCAGTTCTTC. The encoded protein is CASSYSRVTYNEQFF.

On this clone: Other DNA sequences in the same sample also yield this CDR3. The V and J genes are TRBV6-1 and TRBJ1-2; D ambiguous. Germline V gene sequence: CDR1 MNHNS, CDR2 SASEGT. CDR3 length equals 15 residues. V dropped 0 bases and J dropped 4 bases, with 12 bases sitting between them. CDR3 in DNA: TGTGCCAGCAGTGAAGCTCTGGGAGAGGGCTATGGCTACACCTTC. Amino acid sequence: CASSEALGEGYGYTF.

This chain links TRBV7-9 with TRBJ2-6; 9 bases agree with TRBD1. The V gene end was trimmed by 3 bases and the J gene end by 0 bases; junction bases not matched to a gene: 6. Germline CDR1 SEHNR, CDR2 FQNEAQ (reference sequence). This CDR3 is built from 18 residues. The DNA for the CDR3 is TGTGCCAGCAGCTTGGACAGGGGTCTGGACTCTGGGGCCAACGTCCTGACTTTC. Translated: CASSLDRGLDSGANVLTF.

CDR3 protein: CASSRGTSQSLYEQYF. CDR3 DNA sequence: TGCGCCAGCAGCCGCGGTACTAGTCAATCCTTGTACGAGCAGTACTTC. This rearrangement joins TRBV5-1 to TRBJ2-7, with D possibly matching TRBD2 (5 bases). Germline assignment: CDR1 SGHRS and CDR2 YFSETQ. The V end lost 4 bases, the J end lost 4 bases, and 21 bases lay between the germline ends. The CDR3 has 16 residues.

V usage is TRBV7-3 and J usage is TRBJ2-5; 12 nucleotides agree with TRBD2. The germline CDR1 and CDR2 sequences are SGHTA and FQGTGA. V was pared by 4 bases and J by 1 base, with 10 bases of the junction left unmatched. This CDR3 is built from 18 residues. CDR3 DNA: TGTGCCAGCAGCTCACCTTCCGGGACTAGCGGGTCCCAAGAGACCCAGTACTTC. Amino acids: CASSSPSGTSGSQETQYF.

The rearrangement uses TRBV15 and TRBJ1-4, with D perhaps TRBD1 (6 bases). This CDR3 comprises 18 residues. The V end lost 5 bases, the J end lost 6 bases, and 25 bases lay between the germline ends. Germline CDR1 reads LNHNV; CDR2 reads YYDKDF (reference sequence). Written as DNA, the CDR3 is TGTGCCACCAGCTCCCAAACCGGGACACTAGGGCAGGATGAAAAACTGTTTTTT. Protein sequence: CATSSQTGTLGQDEKLFF.

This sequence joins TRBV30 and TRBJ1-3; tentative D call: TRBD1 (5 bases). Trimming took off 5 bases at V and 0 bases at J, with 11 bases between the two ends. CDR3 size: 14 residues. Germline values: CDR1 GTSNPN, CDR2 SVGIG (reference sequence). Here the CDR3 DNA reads TGTGCCTGGGGGGCCCAGGGCTCTGGAAACACCATATATTTT. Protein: CAWGAQGSGNTIYF.

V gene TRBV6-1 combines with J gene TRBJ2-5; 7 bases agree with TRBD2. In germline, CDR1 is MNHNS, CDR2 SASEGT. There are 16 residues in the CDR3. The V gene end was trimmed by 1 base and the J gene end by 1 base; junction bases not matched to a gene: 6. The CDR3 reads CASSEGLAGGQETQYF. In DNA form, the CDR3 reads TGTGCCAGCAGTGAAGGATTAGCGGGCGGCCAAGAGACCCAGTACTTC.

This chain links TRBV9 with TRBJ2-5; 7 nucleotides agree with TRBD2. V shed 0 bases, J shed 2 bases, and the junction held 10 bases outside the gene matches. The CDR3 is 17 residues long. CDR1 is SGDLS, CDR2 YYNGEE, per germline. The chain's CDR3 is CASSVGVGGTAQETQYF. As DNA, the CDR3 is TGTGCCAGCAGCGTAGGAGTGGGGGGGACTGCACAAGAGACCCAGTACTTC.

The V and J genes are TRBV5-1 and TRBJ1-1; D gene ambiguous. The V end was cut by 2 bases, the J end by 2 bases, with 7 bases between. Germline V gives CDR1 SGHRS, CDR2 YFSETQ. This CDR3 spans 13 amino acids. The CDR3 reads CASSLAANTEAFF. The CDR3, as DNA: TGCGCCAGCAGCTTAGCTGCTAACACTGAAGCTTTCTTT.

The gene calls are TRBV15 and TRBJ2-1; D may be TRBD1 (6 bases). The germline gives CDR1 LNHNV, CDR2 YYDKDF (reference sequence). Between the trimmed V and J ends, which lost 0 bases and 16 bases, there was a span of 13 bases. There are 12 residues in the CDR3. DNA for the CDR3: TGTGCCACCAGCAGAGATCAGGGGAGCCACTTCTTC. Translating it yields CATSRDQGSHFF.

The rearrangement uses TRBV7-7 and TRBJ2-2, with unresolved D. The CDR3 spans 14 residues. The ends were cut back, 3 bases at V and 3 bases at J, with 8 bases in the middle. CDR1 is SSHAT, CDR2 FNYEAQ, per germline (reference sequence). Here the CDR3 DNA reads TGTGCCAGCAGCTTCCAACTCCACACCGGGGAGCTGTTTTTT. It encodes CASSFQLHTGELFF.

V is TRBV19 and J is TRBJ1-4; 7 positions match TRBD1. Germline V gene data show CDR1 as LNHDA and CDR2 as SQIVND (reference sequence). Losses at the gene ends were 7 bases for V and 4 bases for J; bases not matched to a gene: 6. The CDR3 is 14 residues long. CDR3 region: CASKGGQDNEKLFF. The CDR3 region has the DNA TGTGCCAGTAAAGGAGGACAGGATAATGAAAAACTGTTTTTT.

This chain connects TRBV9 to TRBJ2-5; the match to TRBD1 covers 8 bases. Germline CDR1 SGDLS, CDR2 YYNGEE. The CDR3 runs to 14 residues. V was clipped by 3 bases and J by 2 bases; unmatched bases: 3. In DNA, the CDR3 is TGTGCCAGCAGCGGACAGGGGACGCAAGAGACCCAGTACTTC. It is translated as CASSGQGTQETQYF.

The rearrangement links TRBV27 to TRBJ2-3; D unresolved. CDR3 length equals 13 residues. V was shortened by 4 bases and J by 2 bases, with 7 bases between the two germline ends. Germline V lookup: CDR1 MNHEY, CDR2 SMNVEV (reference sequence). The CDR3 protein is CASSSYNTDTQYF. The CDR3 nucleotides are TGTGCCAGCAGTTCTTACAACACAGATACGCAGTATTTT.